This T cell receptor (beta chain) was documented in a study of molecular identifiers for immune sequencing clone quantification. Study-wide context: Naive CD8 RNA (about 19,000 or 110,000 cells) was divided into five aliquots, with four sequenced.

The V and J ends lost 1 base and 3 bases respectively, with 22 bases between them. This CDR3 spans 20 amino acids. Germline values: CDR1 SEHNR, CDR2 FQNEAQ (reference sequence). Listed TCR primers, together with previously described methods, were used for the bulk TCR libraries. TCRdb recomputed calls from the PCR reads with MiXCR, one row per CDR3 protein. The repertoire holds about half a million distinct CDR3 sequences, with 20% to 25% as singletons. On this clonotype itself: No antigen is known for it.

Whole-study findings and limits: Clone sizes could be underestimated for highly expanded clones when identical TCR molecules share a barcode. Naive cells had under 1% of molecules in clones above 20 RNA copies, effectors over 97%.

The V and J genes are TRBV7-9 and TRBJ2-6; TRBD1 or TRBD2 may be the D gene (5 bases each). The receptor was derived from a human donor in good health. Some libraries in this study had Jurkat cell RNA spiked in. The sample consisted of naive CD8+ T cells from blood, with Jurkat cell RNA spiked in. Subset noted: FACS-sorted CD8+CD4-CCR7+CD45RA+ naive T cells. CDR3 bases: TGTGCCAGCAGCTTAGAAGTGAGGGGACCTGGGCTCGGTGGGGCCAACGTCCTGACTTTC. Translation: CASSLEVRGPGLGGANVLTF.